The next 24 T cell receptor beta chains were all read from a single sample in a study of OX40 agonist ivuxolimab in advanced cancers. TCRdb's copy holds only in-frame clones and misses some; the assay was immunoSEQ multiplex PCR. The sample lists about 41,000 clones, 75% to 85% occurring once. Sequencing was performed on CD4+ or CD8+ T cells sorted from blood, taken in a trial of the OX40 agonist ivuxolimab. These receptors all stem from an adult with an advanced solid tumor such as melanoma, head and neck, liver or kidney cancer.

The rearrangement uses TRBV7-9 and TRBJ2-7, with 8 nucleotides matching TRBD2. With V trimmed by 3 bases and J by 3 bases, 4 bases remained unmatched. The CDR3 consists of 14 residues. Germline CDR1 reads SEHNR; CDR2 reads FQNEAQ (reference sequence). The CDR3 region is CASSLKRGIYEQYF. In DNA form, the CDR3 reads TGTGCCAGCAGCTTGAAGCGGGGGATCTACGAGCAGTACTTC.

The gene calls are TRBV7-2 and TRBJ1-1; 7 positions match TRBD1. V shed 10 bases and J 2 bases; nucleotides not matched to a gene: 7. The germline V gene encodes CDR1 SGHTA and CDR2 FQGNSA. There are 13 residues in the CDR3. CDR3 nucleotides: TGTGCCACCCGGACAGGCAGAAACACTGAAGCTTTCTTT. Protein product: CATRTGRNTEAFF. The entire variable domain, with the rest obtained from reference TRBV7-2 and TRBJ1-1, is as follows: GAGVSQSPSNKVTEKGKDVELRCDPISGHTALYWYRQSLGQGLEFLIYFQGNSAPDKSGLPSDRFSAERTGGSVSTLTIQRTQQEDSAVYLCATRTGRNTEAFFGQGTRLTVV.

This chain links TRBV7-9 with TRBJ2-1, with 7 bases that match TRBD2. J was trimmed by 8 bases and V by 4 bases; bases with no gene match: 14. The CDR3 has 16 amino acids. From germline, CDR1 is SEHNR and CDR2 FQNEAQ (reference sequence). In DNA form, the CDR3 reads TGTGCCAGCAGCTCCTCTTTTGGGAGGGCCATCGATGAGCAGTTCTTC. It specifies CASSSSFGRAIDEQFF.

In this sample, this clone turned up once. The gene calls are TRBV6-4 and TRBJ1-1; TRBD1 is a possible D gene (5 bases). The length of the CDR3 is 14 residues. Trimming took 6 bases from V and 1 from J, leaving 12 bases between them. Germline CDR1 MRHNA, CDR2 SNTAGT. CDR3 protein: CASSRDSRNTEAFF. DNA for the CDR3: TGTGCCAGCAGCCGGGACTCTAGGAACACTGAAGCTTTCTTT.

The V and J genes are TRBV7-9 and TRBJ2-7; no firm D call. The CDR3 runs to 14 residues. Germline CDR1 SEHNR, CDR2 FQNEAQ (reference sequence). The V end was cut by 6 bases, the J end by 0 bases, with 12 bases between. The DNA of the CDR3 is TGTGCCAGCAGGAAAGAAAGGACCTCCTACGAGCAGTACTTC. It yields the protein CASRKERTSYEQYF.

The chain joins TRBV6-5 to TRBJ1-4, with TRBD1 matching 7 bases. Per the germline V gene, CDR1 is MNHEY and CDR2 is SVGAGI. This CDR3 has 15 residues. V dropped 2 bases and J dropped 7; count of bases not matched to a gene: 7. The CDR3 region is CASSYARQGREKLFF. In DNA form, the CDR3 reads TGTGCCAGCAGTTACGCCAGACAGGGACGTGAAAAACTGTTTTTT.

V gene TRBV7-3 combines with J gene TRBJ1-2; weak D call: TRBD1 (5 bases). The germline V gene has CDR1 SGHTA and CDR2 FQGTGA. V was cut by 4 bases and J by 6 bases, with 12 bases left in between. The CDR3 is 13 amino acids. The DNA for the CDR3 is TGTGCCAGCAGCTGGGGCCCCGGGGATGGCTACACCTTC. It is translated as CASSWGPGDGYTF.

CDR3 sequence reads: CASSLEGRGYGYTF. DNA of the CDR3: TGTGCCAGCAGCTTAGAAGGGCGAGGCTATGGCTACACCTTC. This chain uses TRBV7-9 with TRBJ1-2; D not certain. V was clipped by 1 base and J by 4 bases, with 10 bases between them. This CDR3 is 14 amino acids long. CDR1 and CDR2 from the germline V gene are SEHNR and FQNEAQ (reference sequence).

The genes are TRBV19 and TRBJ2-5, with 9 positions matching TRBD1. Germline CDR1 and CDR2: LNHDA and SQIVND (reference sequence). This CDR3 is built from 15 residues. J gave up 0 bases and V 4 bases, and 3 bases lay outside the gene matches. CDR3 DNA sequence: TGTGCCAGTAGTACAGGGACAGGGTACCAAGAGACCCAGTACTTC. Translation gives CASSTGTGYQETQYF.

The table lists this clone with a count of one. The chain couples TRBV7-3 to TRBJ1-2; a weak D match, TRBD1 (5 bases). The V end lost 1 base, the J end lost 7 bases, and 16 bases lay between the germline ends. Germline V gene sequence: CDR1 SGHTA, CDR2 FQGTGA. CDR3 length: 15 residues. CDR3 nucleotide sequence: TGTGCCAGCAGCTTAAGTTCAGGGAGCAATTCTGGCTACACCTTC. Its translation is CASSLSSGSNSGYTF.

This clone was observed a single time. The chain couples TRBV2 to TRBJ1-6; D unclear. This CDR3 is built from 14 residues. Germline CDR1 reads SNHLY; CDR2 reads FYNNEI. With 4 bases removed from V and 5 bases from J, the gap between germline ends came to 9 bases. The CDR3 spells CASSGTLHNSPLHF. The CDR3 DNA is TGTGCCAGCAGTGGGACGCTCCATAATTCACCCCTCCACTTT.

This clone was recorded a few times. V usage is TRBV19 and J usage is TRBJ2-7; D remains ambiguous. Germline CDR1 is LNHDA and CDR2 is SQIVND (reference sequence). The CDR3 has 14 residues. The V end lost 5 bases, the J end lost 1 base, and 12 bases lay between the germline ends. For the CDR3, the DNA is TGTGCCAGTAGTCCCCGACTGGAATCCTACGAGCAGTACTTC. Residues: CASSPRLESYEQYF.

The rearrangement links TRBV9 to TRBJ2-5; TRBD1 agrees at 9 bases. This CDR3 is built from 17 residues. Trimming removed 4 bases from V and 4 bases from J; junction bases left unmatched: 14. CDR1 is SGDLS and CDR2 is YYNGEE in the germline V gene. The CDR3 is CASSPSSPGQGRETQYF. CDR3 coding DNA: TGTGCCAGCAGCCCCTCCTCCCCGGGACAGGGCAGAGAGACCCAGTACTTC.

This clone was counted once. This chain links TRBV7-2 with TRBJ2-5, with 8 bases lining up with TRBD2. The J call may be wrong; the DNA end is better matched by TRBJ2-7. Germline values: CDR1 SGHTA, CDR2 FQGNSA. This CDR3 comprises 15 residues. The CDR3 loop is CASSLEGTRSYEQYF. CDR3 sequence (DNA): TGTGCCAGCAGCTTAGAAGGGACTAGAAGCTACGAGCAGTACTTC.

The sample holds one count of this clone. The same CDR3 is also encoded by other DNA sequences in this sample. This chain connects TRBV5-1 to TRBJ2-6; D not resolved. The germline V gene has CDR1 SGHRS and CDR2 YFSETQ. V was pared by 0 bases and J by 2 bases, with 0 bases between. The CDR3 is made up of 13 amino acids. The CDR3 DNA sequence: TGCGCCAGCAGCTTGGCTGGGGCCAACGTCCTGACTTTC. Protein sequence: CASSLAGANVLTF.

This rearrangement joins TRBV11-2 to TRBJ2-3; tentative D call: TRBD2 (6 bases). With 1 base removed from V and 5 bases from J, the gap between germline ends came to 19 bases. The CDR3 consists of 17 residues. The germline gives CDR1 SGHAT, CDR2 FQNNGV. CDR3 nucleotide sequence: TGTGCCAGCAGCTTAGTCCCGCGGGGAGACGTCAAAGATACGCAGTATTTT. Translating gives CASSLVPRGDVKDTQYF.

This clone was seen only once. V and J are TRBV2 and TRBJ2-1; D gene ambiguous. This CDR3 has 12 residues. CDR1 is SNHLY, CDR2 FYNNEI, per germline. Trimming took 6 bases from V and 3 from J, leaving 6 bases between them. The CDR3 DNA follows: TGTGCCAGCAGGTTCGGCTACAATGAGCAGTTCTTC. Translating it yields CASRFGYNEQFF.

This clone was seen a single time. One end of the junction is discordant with germline, which a read error may explain. The chain couples TRBV6-6 to TRBJ2-3, with 9 bases fitting TRBD2. Germline V gene lookup returns CDR1 MNHNY and CDR2 SVGAGI (reference sequence). The CDR3 contains 12 residues. The chain's CDR3 is CVSGGSTDTQYF. The CDR3 DNA is TGCGTAAGCGGGGGGAGCACAGATACGCAGTATTTT.

The chain is built from TRBV27 and TRBJ2-1; D remains unclear. CDR3 size: 15 residues. V was shortened by 0 bases and J by 3 bases, with 9 bases between the two germline ends. Germline V lookup: CDR1 MNHEY, CDR2 SMNVEV (reference sequence). DNA for the CDR3: TGTGCCAGCAGTTTATCGAAAACACACTACAATGAGCAGTTCTTC. Protein: CASSLSKTHYNEQFF.

This chain joins TRBV7-2 and TRBJ1-5; D unresolved. V lost 1 base to trimming and J lost 1 base, with 8 bases between them. Germline CDR1 is SGHTA and CDR2 is FQGNSA. This CDR3 region has 15 residues. In DNA form, the CDR3 reads TGTGCCAGCAGCTTAGGGCCAGAAAGCAATCAGCCCCAGCATTTT. This sequence encodes CASSLGPESNQPQHF.

The chain carries TRBV7-2 and TRBJ2-5; perhaps TRBD2 as D (6 bases). CDR1 is SGHTA and CDR2 is FQGNSA in the germline V gene. The CDR3 length is 15 residues. Between the trimmed V and J ends, which lost 0 bases and 4 bases, there was a span of 12 bases. The CDR3 nucleotides read TGTGCCAGCAGCTTAGCGCTCGGCGGGACAGAGACCCAGTACTTC. Translation: CASSLALGGTETQYF.

This clone appeared once. V is TRBV5-1 and J is TRBJ1-4; 10 nucleotides align to TRBD1. Unmatched junction bases numbered 7, after V lost 0 bases and J lost 8 bases. The CDR3 spans 16 residues. Germline V lookup: CDR1 SGHRS, CDR2 YFSETQ. This CDR3 reads CASSLDLRTGGEKLFF. The CDR3 bases are TGCGCCAGCAGCTTGGATCTCCGGACAGGGGGAGAAAAACTGTTTTTT.

This chain uses TRBV6-5 with TRBJ2-7; a possible D gene is TRBD1 (6 bases). This CDR3 has 15 amino acids. The germline V gene has CDR1 MNHEY and CDR2 SVGAGI. V shed 9 bases and J shed 5 bases, with 23 bases lying between them. As DNA, the CDR3 is TGTGCCAGTTTCCTGGACAGTCGGGGTAGCGACGAGCAGTACTTC. Its translation: CASFLDSRGSDEQYF.

The chain uses TRBV5-4 and TRBJ1-1; D call uncertain. The germline CDR1 and CDR2 sequences are SGHNT and YYREEE (reference sequence). The CDR3 sequence is 14 residues long. V shed 0 bases and J shed 8 bases, with 14 bases lying between them. The CDR3 sequence is CASSLARLMGEAFF. The CDR3 bases are TGTGCCAGCAGCTTGGCACGTCTAATGGGAGAAGCTTTCTTT. Using reference TRBV5-4 and TRBJ1-1 for the parts outside the CDR3, the full variable domain is ETGVTQSPTHLIKTRGQQVTLRCSSQSGHNTVSWYQQALGQGPQFIFQYYREEENGRGNFPPRFSGLQFPNYSSELNVNALELDDSALYLCASSLARLMGEAFFGQGTRLTVV.